Sequencing of this T cell receptor (beta chain) was carried out in a study of cytomegalovirus exposure and HLA in healthy donors. Both 60 Vbeta primers and 13 Jbeta primers went into the PCR. In the original processing: A follow-up analysis tallied about 80 million unique TCR beta chains, 9 million to 11 million shared. Sequencing used immunoSEQ multiplex PCR; TCRdb keeps in-frame clones, though not all of them. V, J and clone size derive from that table, while D and trimming were established from the DNA sequence. The table records some 65,000 clones, over 50% of them present only once. CDR3 size: 13 residues. The V and J ends lost 8 bases and 0 bases respectively, with 10 bases between them. The germline V gene has CDR1 MNHEY and CDR2 SVGAGI.

The sequence was obtained from a man aged 25-40 years in good health and CMV-seronegative. The chain joins TRBV6-5 to TRBJ1-1, with D possibly being TRBD1 (5 bases). Sequencing input: PBMCs. The CDR3 bases are TGTGCCAGCGGGGTACAGGTGAACACTGAAGCTTTCTTT. The encoded protein is CASGVQVNTEAFF.